This T cell receptor (beta chain) derives from a study of cytomegalovirus exposure and HLA in healthy donors. This PCR relied on a set of 60 Vbeta primers and 13 Jbeta primers. The method was immunoSEQ multiplex PCR; TCRdb's version includes in-frame clones alone and lacks a portion of them. There are roughly 240,000 clones in the sample; 82% occur only once, and 5.4% lies in the top ten. The CDR3 contains 17 residues. Germline V lookup: CDR1 SGHAT, CDR2 FQNNGV. The V and J ends lost 6 bases and 3 bases respectively, with 23 bases between them. The TCR originated in a woman aged 40 to 49 in good health and CMV-seropositive. The sequenced material came from PBMCs. The chain is built from TRBV11-2 and TRBJ1-1; D may be TRBD1 (6 bases). Written as DNA, the CDR3 is TGTGCCAGCAGTCTTAGGGGGGGATTGGGGGGTGACACTGAAGCTTTCTTT. It codes for CASSLRGGLGGDTEAFF.